The rows below give T cell receptor beta chains drawn from one sample of a study of blood T cell repertoires in COVID-19. Generated by immunoSEQ multiplex PCR, the TCRdb table keeps only in-frame clones and is missing some. The data contain 150,000 or so clones, 80% of them seen just once; the ten biggest clones take up around 6.1%. Sequenced: PBMCs or T cells enriched from blood (not recorded which). The receptor set was obtained from a man in his forties who had recovered from COVID-19. The CDR3 runs from the conserved cysteine through the conserved F or W. A D gene is named only where the DNA matches it firmly. A clone size is listed for some rows: how often the clone was seen (once, few, many), or a class if it is expanded.

TRBV5-1	-	-	TRBJ2-1	CASSLGGSYFGDEQFF	TGCGCCAGCAGCTTGGGCGGGTCTTACTTCGGGGATGAGCAGTTCTTC
TRBV6-5	TRBD1	-	TRBJ1-5	CASSPRTAGGQPQHF	TGTGCCAGCAGCCCGAGGACGGCAGGGGGGCAGCCCCAGCATTTT
TRBV3-1/TRBV3-2	-	-	TRBJ1-5	CASSPGSGDQPQHF	TGTGCCAGCAGCCCCGGGTCGGGGGATCAGCCCCAGCATTTT
TRBV6-5	-	-	TRBJ2-2	CASTSNTGELFF	TGTGCCAGCACCTCGAACACCGGGGAGCTGTTTTTT
TRBV19	TRBD1	-	TRBJ1-5	CASSMDPTGDQPQHF	TGTGCCAGTAGTATGGACCCTACAGGGGACCAGCCCCAGCATTTT
TRBV2	TRBD1	-	TRBJ1-6	CASRTTGGYNSPLHF	TGTGCCAGCAGAACTACAGGGGGATATAATTCACCCCTCCACTTT
TRBV5-1	-	-	TRBJ2-5	CASSLVAGKETQYF	TGCGCCAGCAGCTTGGTGGCGGGAAAAGAGACCCAGTACTTC
TRBV19	-	-	TRBJ1-2	CASSASQRRYGYTF	TGTGCCAGTAGTGCCTCACAAAGGAGATATGGCTACACCTTC
TRBV18	TRBD2	-	TRBJ2-1	CASTMRGELGNRYNEQFF	TGTGCCAGCACGATGCGGGGGGAATTGGGGAACCGCTACAATGAGCAGTTCTTC
TRBV27	-	-	TRBJ1-5	CASSLGSNQPQHF	TGTGCCAGCAGTTTGGGCAGCAATCAGCCCCAGCATTTT
TRBV5-1	-	-	TRBJ2-3	CASSLSGNLGTDTQYF	TGCGCCAGCAGCTTGTCAGGGAACCTGGGCACAGATACGCAGTATTTT
TRBV7-3	-	few	TRBJ1-1	CASSSQEDTEAFF	TGTGCCAGCAGCTCCCAGGAAGACACTGAAGCTTTCTTT
TRBV11-2	-	-	TRBJ1-2	CASSPTQGGGYTF	TGTGCCAGCAGCCCAACACAGGGCGGCGGCTACACCTTC
TRBV7-2	TRBD2	-	TRBJ2-1	CASSLGRGAPYNEQFF	TGTGCCAGCAGCTTAGGGCGGGGGGCTCCCTACAATGAGCAGTTCTTC
TRBV29-1	TRBD2	-	TRBJ2-2	CSAPLWRGGTGELFF	TGCAGCGCCCCCCTCTGGCGGGGGGGCACCGGGGAGCTGTTTTTT
TRBV2	TRBD1	-	TRBJ1-2	CASSAGTGSLYGYTF	TGTGCCAGCAGTGCCGGGACAGGGAGCCTATATGGCTACACCTTC
TRBV4-1	-	-	TRBJ1-3	CASSQSKGQLTSGNTIYF	TGCGCCAGCAGCCAATCCAAGGGGCAGCTAACCTCTGGAAACACCATATATTTT
TRBV10-1	-	-	TRBJ1-4	CASSVTGLNEKLFF	TGCGCCAGCAGTGTAACAGGGCTTAATGAAAAACTGTTTTTT
TRBV18	TRBD2	-	TRBJ2-1	CASSSILGLAAYNEQFF	TGTGCCAGCTCAAGCATCCTTGGACTAGCGGCGTACAATGAGCAGTTCTTC
TRBV9	TRBD2	-	TRBJ2-3	CASSLSAGGAGTDTQYF	TGTGCCAGCAGCCTTAGTGCCGGGGGGGCAGGCACAGATACGCAGTATTTT
TRBV5-4	TRBD1	-	TRBJ1-1	CASSLKQGRNTEAFF	TGTGCCAGCAGCTTAAAACAGGGGCGGAACACTGAAGCTTTCTTT
TRBV9	-	-	TRBJ2-7	CASSVGADRFSHEQYF	TGTGCCAGCAGCGTAGGAGCGGACCGATTCTCCCACGAGCAGTACTTC
TRBV30	-	-	TRBJ1-1	CAWSPEGRRIEAFF	TGTGCCTGGAGCCCCGAAGGCAGGAGGATCGAAGCTTTCTTT
TRBV6-5	-	-	TRBJ2-7	CASSYSQGDPYEQYF	TGTGCCAGCAGTTACTCCCAGGGTGATCCCTACGAGCAGTACTTC
TRBV9	TRBD2	-	TRBJ2-3	CASQAAGGGTDTQYF	TGTGCCAGCCAAGCGGCGGGGGGGGGAACAGATACGCAGTATTTT
TRBV24-1	-	few	TRBJ1-2	CATSEGASYTF	TGTGCCACCAGTGAAGGAGCAAGCTACACCTTC
TRBV19	TRBD1	-	TRBJ1-2	CASTTGGLYGYTF	TGTGCCAGTACGACAGGGGGCCTCTATGGCTACACCTTC
TRBV9	-	-	TRBJ1-3	CASSVGEGSGNTIYF	TGTGCCAGCAGCGTAGGCGAGGGCTCTGGAAACACCATATATTTT
TRBV5-1	-	-	TRBJ2-1	CASSLGGQNNEQFF	TGCGCCAGCAGCTTGGGGGGACAAAACAATGAGCAGTTCTTC
TRBV4-2	TRBD2	-	TRBJ2-1	CASSQSGTSGYNEQFF	TGTGCCAGCAGCCAATCCGGGACTAGCGGATACAATGAGCAGTTCTTC
TRBV7-9	-	-	TRBJ1-1	CASSLSRVGTEAFF	TGTGCCAGCAGCCTGTCCAGGGTAGGCACTGAAGCTTTCTTT
TRBV19	TRBD2	-	TRBJ2-7	CASSMKGGYEQYF	TGTGCCAGTAGTATGAAGGGAGGGTACGAGCAGTACTTC
TRBV5-1	-	-	TRBJ2-5	CASSFRAPEETQYF	TGCGCCAGCAGCTTCAGGGCCCCGGAGGAGACCCAGTACTTC
TRBV4-1	TRBD2	-	TRBJ2-3	CASSQGGRGDTDTQYF	TGCGCCAGCAGCCAAGGGGGGCGGGGGGACACAGATACGCAGTATTTT
TRBV2	-	-	TRBJ2-3	CASSDWAGYFPDTQYF	TGTGCCAGCAGTGACTGGGCGGGTTACTTCCCAGATACGCAGTATTTT
TRBV4-1	TRBD2	-	TRBJ2-1	CASSQVGGGATNEQFF	TGCGCCAGCAGCCAAGTTGGCGGGGGGGCCACGAATGAGCAGTTCTTC
TRBV7-8	TRBD2	once	TRBJ2-3	CASSGRDRVLAGGTDTQYF	TGTGCCAGCAGCGGCCGGGACAGGGTACTAGCGGGGGGTACAGATACGCAGTATTTT
TRBV5-1	TRBD1	-	TRBJ1-2	CASSGDRVNYGYTF	TGCGCCAGCAGCGGGGACAGGGTAAACTATGGCTACACCTTC
TRBV4-1	TRBD2	-	TRBJ2-3	CASSQGFAGGAQDTQYF	TGCGCCAGCAGCCAAGGATTCGCGGGGGGGGCCCAAGATACGCAGTATTTT
TRBV18	TRBD1	-	TRBJ1-6	CASSRSGGTATFPDNSPLHF	TGTGCCAGCTCACGTTCCGGTGGGACAGCCACCTTTCCCGATAATTCACCCCTCCACTTT
TRBV7-9	-	-	TRBJ1-4	CASSLAGIVGEKLFF	TGTGCCAGCAGCTTGGCGGGGATTGTTGGGGAAAAACTGTTTTTT
TRBV7-9	TRBD1	few	TRBJ1-5	CASSLGGTERNQPQHF	TGTGCCAGCAGCTTAGGCGGGACAGAACGCAATCAGCCCCAGCATTTT
TRBV3-1/TRBV3-2	-	-	TRBJ1-2	CASSQKARAAGYTF	TGTGCCAGCAGCCAAAAAGCCAGGGCAGCCGGCTACACCTTC
TRBV13	TRBD1	-	TRBJ1-6	CASSRTGDRSYNSPLHF	TGTGCCAGCAGCCGGACAGGGGATAGGTCCTATAATTCACCCCTCCACTTT
TRBV30	-	-	TRBJ1-2	CAWIQGSGGDYTF	TGTGCCTGGATTCAAGGGTCCGGAGGAGACTACACCTTC